Described below is a single TCR beta chain sequence and its context. This specimen comes from a study of blood T cell repertoires in COVID-19. Study at large: Spain, Italy and the United States supplied samples that represented acute and convalescent COVID-19. In each case, the material was cDNA or gDNA derived from T cells, B-cell-depleted T cells, or PBMCs.

Germline-derived CDR1 and CDR2 are SGHTA and FQGTGA. This CDR3 has 16 residues. Trimming cost V 4 bases and J 5 bases; bases outside gene matches: 6. Original analysis: Reference gene primer amplification gave nucleated cell count estimates. Only in-frame clones appear in the TCRdb table, and some are missing; sequencing was by immunoSEQ multiplex PCR. D and trimming were read from the DNA, whereas the V and J calls and clone size are those reported in that table. The sample has roughly 70,000 clones; about 90% are singletons. The sample comprised peripheral blood. The TCR sequence derives from a woman of 80 years or more with active COVID-19. V usage is TRBV7-3 and J usage is TRBJ2-2, with 11 positions matching TRBD2. CDR3 in DNA: TGTGCCAGCAGCTCCCAACTAGCGGGAGTTACCGGGGAGCTGTTTTTT. Amino acid sequence: CASSSQLAGVTGELFF.